One and the same sample provided the 18 T cell receptor beta chains below, sequenced in a study of OX40 agonist ivuxolimab in advanced cancers. Produced via immunoSEQ multiplex PCR; TCRdb's table is partial and in-frame only. The sample carries about 25,000 clones, approximately 83% recorded once. The sample here was CD4+ or CD8+ T cells sorted from blood, taken in a trial of the OX40 agonist ivuxolimab. The source of these receptors is an adult with an advanced solid tumor such as melanoma, head and neck, liver or kidney cancer.

This clone has just one count. This sequence joins TRBV15 and TRBJ2-1, with 10 nucleotides matching TRBD2. The CDR3 runs 18 residues. Germline CDR1 LNHNV, CDR2 YYDKDF (reference sequence). J was trimmed by 2 bases and V by 0 bases; bases with no gene match: 7. DNA of the CDR3: TGTGCCACCAGCAGAGATCCAGAGCGGGAGGGCCCCTACAATGAGCAGTTCTTC. It yields the protein CATSRDPEREGPYNEQFF.

The rearrangement joins TRBV7-3 to TRBJ2-2; D is possibly TRBD2 (6 bases). Germline V gives CDR1 SGHTA, CDR2 FQGTGA. The CDR3 extends over 14 amino acids. With 5 bases removed from V and 7 bases from J, the gap between germline ends came to 14 bases. The CDR3 sequence is CASSPGGELGELFF. CDR3 sequence (DNA): TGTGCCAGCAGCCCCGGAGGGGAACTCGGGGAGCTGTTTTTT. The full variable domain, its missing parts supplied by reference TRBV7-3 and TRBJ2-2, is GAGVSQTPSNKVTEKGKYVELRCDPISGHTALYWYRQSLGQGPEFLIYFQGTGAADDSGLPNDRFFAVRPEGSVSTLKIQRTERGDSAVYLCASSPGGELGELFFGEGSRLTVL.

The chain carries TRBV11-2 and TRBJ2-1; perhaps TRBD2 as D (6 bases). Germline values: CDR1 SGHAT, CDR2 FQNNGV. This CDR3 region has 17 residues. V dropped 1 base and J dropped 0 bases, with 13 bases sitting between them. CDR3 sequence reads: CASSLVARDRSYNEQFF. CDR3 nucleotide sequence: TGTGCCAGCAGCTTAGTAGCGCGGGACCGCTCCTACAATGAGCAGTTCTTC.

The chain recombines TRBV27 with TRBJ2-7, with 7 bases aligning to TRBD1. The CDR3 extends over 14 amino acids. In germline, CDR1 is MNHEY, CDR2 SMNVEV (reference sequence). J gave up 5 bases and V 5 bases, and 9 bases lay outside the gene matches. The CDR3 is CASSPKTGSHEQYF. The CDR3 coding sequence is TGTGCCAGCAGTCCCAAGACAGGGTCCCACGAGCAGTACTTC.

This clone was found once. The genes are TRBV9 and TRBJ2-5; the match to TRBD1 covers 7 bases. The V gene's germline CDR1 is SGDLS and CDR2 YYNGEE. CDR3 size: 15 residues. J lost 5 bases, V lost 5 bases, and 12 bases had no gene match. As DNA, the CDR3 is TGTGCCAGCAGTGCAGGACAGGCCCGCGAGGAGACCCAGTACTTC. Translating gives CASSAGQAREETQYF.

The J gene is TRBJ1-6, the V gene TRBV4-1; a possible D gene is TRBD1 (6 bases). Germline CDR1 is MGHRA and CDR2 is YSYEKL. V was cut by 6 bases and J by 8 bases, with 17 bases left in between. This CDR3 is built from 15 residues. The CDR3 sequence is CASSRTAPGDSPLHF. CDR3 bases: TGCGCCAGCAGTCGGACAGCCCCTGGGGATTCACCCCTCCACTTT.

This chain uses TRBV15 with TRBJ1-2, with D perhaps TRBD1 (5 bases). Looked up from germline, CDR1 is LNHNV and CDR2 is YYDKDF (reference sequence). This CDR3 spans 16 amino acids. V lost 0 bases to trimming and J lost 3 bases, with 14 bases between them. CDR3 amino acids: CATSRDEQEAYYGYTF. For the CDR3, the DNA is TGTGCCACCAGCAGAGATGAACAGGAGGCGTACTATGGCTACACCTTC.

The chain joins TRBV29-1 to TRBJ2-1; a weak D match, TRBD1 (6 bases). CDR3 size: 11 residues. The V gene lost 7 bases and the J gene lost 10 bases, with 14 bases spanning the gap. The germline CDR1 and CDR2 sequences are SQVTM and ANQGSEA. Here the CDR3 reads CSGLGQGEQFF. In DNA form, the CDR3 reads TGCAGCGGGCTTGGCCAGGGGGAGCAGTTCTTC.

The chain couples TRBV4-1 to TRBJ2-7; 9 nucleotides match TRBD2. Germline values: CDR1 MGHRA, CDR2 YSYEKL. After removal of 0 bases from V and 2 bases from J, the junction contained 5 bases not matched to a gene. The CDR3 is 16 residues long. In nucleotides, the CDR3 is TGCGCCAGCAGCCAAGAACGGGCGGGAGGGACCTACGAGCAGTACTTC. Amino acid sequence: CASSQERAGGTYEQYF.

The table lists this clone with a few counts. This chain joins TRBV11-1 and TRBJ2-7; D is perhaps TRBD1 or TRBD2 (5 bases each). Germline V lookup: CDR1 SGHAT, CDR2 FQDESV (reference sequence). The CDR3 is made up of 14 amino acids. V lost 5 bases to trimming and J lost 6 bases, with 17 bases between them. CDR3: CASSPEGTPAEQYF. In DNA form, the CDR3 reads TGTGCCAGCAGCCCCGAGGGGACCCCGGCCGAGCAGTACTTC.

This sequence joins TRBV6-5 and TRBJ2-2; maybe TRBD1 (5 bases). The CDR3 totals 13 residues. The germline V and J ends were trimmed by 2 bases and 6 bases, with 7 bases remaining between them. Germline V gene sequence: CDR1 MNHEY, CDR2 SVGAGI. DNA for the CDR3: TGTGCCAGCAGTTACCTAGGGGCCGGGGAGCTGTTTTTT. Protein: CASSYLGAGELFF.

The rearrangement joins TRBV7-9 to TRBJ2-2, with 9 nucleotides matching TRBD2. CDR3 length: 15 residues. After removal of 5 bases from V and 6 bases from J, the junction contained 7 bases not matched to a gene. Germline V gene lookup returns CDR1 SEHNR and CDR2 FQNEAQ (reference sequence). CDR3: CASSISGSSAGELFF. CDR3 sequence (DNA): TGTGCCAGCAGCATTAGCGGGAGTAGCGCCGGGGAGCTGTTTTTT.

This chain links TRBV10-3 with TRBJ1-5; no firm D call. The length of the CDR3 is 14 residues. The V gene lost 6 bases and the J gene lost 6 bases, with 15 bases spanning the gap. Germline V gives CDR1 ENHRY, CDR2 SYGVKD. CDR3 protein: CAIRTAGEGQPQHF. The CDR3 DNA follows: TGTGCCATCAGAACCGCCGGGGAGGGTCAGCCCCAGCATTTT.

This clone is labeled as medium-sized. The chain links TRBV4-1 to TRBJ1-1; perhaps TRBD1 as D (5 bases). From germline, CDR1 is MGHRA and CDR2 YSYEKL. There are 15 residues in the CDR3. With 0 bases removed from V and 4 bases from J, the gap between germline ends came to 12 bases. The CDR3 DNA sequence: TGCGCCAGCAGCCAAGATGGGTCGGGGGGCACTGAAGCTTTCTTT. This codes for CASSQDGSGGTEAFF.

Remarks on this clone: At the DNA level, this CDR3 is encoded by other sequences in the same sample as well. The genes are TRBV19 and TRBJ2-5, with 12 bases lining up with TRBD2. Germline V gene sequence: CDR1 LNHDA, CDR2 SQIVND (reference sequence). V was clipped by 6 bases and J by 4 bases; unmatched bases: 3. This CDR3 contains 14 residues. CDR3 region: CASRTSGGGETQYF. In DNA, the CDR3 is TGTGCCAGTAGGACTAGCGGGGGAGGAGAGACCCAGTACTTC.

The chain joins TRBV2 to TRBJ1-1; D is perhaps TRBD1 (5 bases). The ends were cut back, 5 bases at V and 0 bases at J, with 13 bases in the middle. The CDR3 has 15 residues. Germline V gene sequence: CDR1 SNHLY, CDR2 FYNNEI. CDR3 sequence: CASSNPDSLNTEAFF. The CDR3 DNA sequence: TGTGCCAGCAGTAACCCAGACAGCCTGAACACTGAAGCTTTCTTT.

The chain combines TRBV14 with TRBJ1-1; 7 bases line up with TRBD1. The junction had 9 bases not matched to a gene; V was cut back by 6 bases and J by 2 bases. Germline V lookup: CDR1 SGHDN, CDR2 FVKESK. CDR3 size: 15 residues. The CDR3 protein is CASRPQGGSNTEAFF. CDR3 bases: TGTGCCAGCAGGCCTCAGGGGGGAAGTAACACTGAAGCTTTCTTT.

The rearrangement links TRBV18 to TRBJ1-1; D is possibly TRBD1 (5 bases). Germline lookup yields CDR1 KGHSH and CDR2 LQKENI. V was pared by 5 bases and J by 3 bases, with 13 bases between. The length of the CDR3 is 14 residues. The CDR3 coding sequence is TGTGCCAGCTCATTGCCGGGGCGCGACACTGAAGCTTTCTTT. Translating gives CASSLPGRDTEAFF.